The 13 T cell receptor beta chains listed next were all sequenced from one sample in a study of cytomegalovirus exposure and HLA in healthy donors. Both 60 Vbeta primers and 13 Jbeta primers went into the PCR. Here immunoSEQ multiplex PCR was the method, and the copy in TCRdb shows in-frame clones only, minus some. The profile shows about 96,000 clones, roughly 74% of them singletons. The material sequenced was PBMCs. All receptors derive from a female donor in good health and CMV-seropositive.

CDR3 coding DNA: TGTGCCACCAAAGGGACGACAGGGGGCCTGAACACTGAAGCTTTCTTT. Its protein product is CATKGTTGGLNTEAFF. The chain couples TRBV7-9 to TRBJ1-1; 10 nucleotides align to TRBD1. V lost 10 bases and J lost 0; bases outside the gene matches: 11. The germline CDR1 and CDR2 sequences are SEHNR and FQNEAQ (reference sequence). The CDR3 spans 16 residues.

This sequence joins TRBV12-2 and TRBJ1-3; TRBD1, the table's D call, lacks a check against the DNA. TRBV12-2 counts as a pseudogene. CDR3 size: 15 residues. DNA of the CDR3: TGTGCAAGTCGCTTCGTCAGGGGGCATGGAAACACCATATATTTT. Protein: CASRFVRGHGNTIYF.

This clone was seen only a few times. V gene TRBV2 combines with J gene TRBJ1-1; a possible D gene is TRBD1 (6 bases). V dropped 6 bases and J dropped 1 base, with 12 bases sitting between them. The length of the CDR3 is 14 residues. The germline V gene encodes CDR1 SNHLY and CDR2 FYNNEI. The CDR3 DNA sequence: TGTGCCAGCAGCCACAGGGAGACGAACACTGAAGCTTTCTTT. Amino acid sequence: CASSHRETNTEAFF.

This clone was seen a few times. The chain employs TRBV10-1 and TRBJ2-1; D may be TRBD2 (5 bases). The CDR3 is 15 residues long. Deletions cut 0 bases from V and 6 bases from J, with 12 bases between. Germline CDR1 is WNHNN and CDR2 is SYGVQD (reference sequence). The CDR3: CASSESTWTSNEQFF. As DNA, the CDR3 is TGCGCCAGCAGTGAGTCGACTTGGACTTCCAATGAGCAGTTCTTC.

This chain joins TRBV9 and TRBJ1-1; D remains unclear. The CDR3 has 16 residues. Trimming shortened V by 0 bases and J by 6 bases, and 18 bases separated the two germline ends. The germline V gene has CDR1 SGDLS and CDR2 YYNGEE. CDR3 in DNA: TGTGCCAGCAGCGTAGCCCCGACAAGTTCATCTGCTGAAGCTTTCTTT. Its protein product is CASSVAPTSSSAEAFF.

V gene TRBV6-6 combines with J gene TRBJ1-4; perhaps TRBD1 as D (5 bases). Germline V gives CDR1 MNHNY, CDR2 SVGAGI (reference sequence). There are 15 residues in the CDR3. V lost 7 bases and J 8 bases, leaving 20 bases between the germline ends. The CDR3: CASNDGQGGWEKLFF. DNA of the CDR3: TGTGCCAGCAACGACGGCCAGGGAGGTTGGGAAAAACTGTTTTTT.

The rearrangement links TRBV14 to TRBJ1-1; weak D call: TRBD1 (5 bases). The CDR3 length is 14 residues. Germline V gene lookup returns CDR1 SGHDN and CDR2 FVKESK. Trimming removed 1 base at V and 5 bases at J, with 11 bases between. Here the CDR3 reads CASSQGGVTTEAFF. In DNA form, the CDR3 reads TGTGCCAGCAGCCAAGGGGGCGTTACTACTGAAGCTTTCTTT.

This chain uses TRBV5-1 with TRBJ1-1, with TRBD1 identical over 8 bases. Germline V lookup: CDR1 SGHRS, CDR2 YFSETQ. The ends lost 4 bases at V and 2 bases at J; junction bases unmatched: 7. This CDR3 spans 15 amino acids. CDR3 sequence (DNA): TGCGCCAGCAGCGCCCGGACAGGGAGAAACACTGAAGCTTTCTTT. Translation: CASSARTGRNTEAFF.

J is TRBJ2-5 and V is TRBV7-2; D not resolved. This CDR3 is built from 15 residues. CDR1 and CDR2 (germline): SGHTA, FQGNSA. V shed 1 base and J shed 0 bases, with 9 bases lying between them. The DNA of the CDR3 is TGTGCCAGCAGCTTAGGCCCCGGTTACCAAGAGACCCAGTACTTC. This encodes CASSLGPGYQETQYF.

CDR3: CATRKGLNTGELFF. CDR3 sequence (DNA): TGTGCCACCAGAAAGGGGTTGAACACCGGGGAGCTGTTTTTT. J is TRBJ2-2 and V is TRBV15; tentative D call: TRBD1 (5 bases). The CDR3 sequence is 14 residues long. Trimming shortened V by 6 bases and J by 1 base, and 9 bases separated the two germline ends. The germline CDR1 and CDR2 sequences are LNHNV and YYDKDF (reference sequence).

This rearrangement joins TRBV29-1 to TRBJ1-2, with a possible D match to TRBD1 (6 bases). CDR1 and CDR2 (germline): SQVTM, ANQGSEA. Trimming removed 3 bases from V and 0 bases from J, with 17 bases in between. The CDR3 loop spans 16 amino acids. CDR3 sequence (DNA): TGCAGCGTTGAGGGCAGGGGTAGGGGTCCTAACTATGGCTACACCTTC. Its protein is CSVEGRGRGPNYGYTF.

V and J are TRBV28 and TRBJ1-1; possibly TRBD1 for D (5 bases). V lost 2 bases and J 5 bases, leaving 12 bases between the germline ends. CDR1 and CDR2 from the germline V gene are MDHEN and SYDVKM. This CDR3 comprises 14 residues. The DNA for the CDR3 is TGTGCCAGCAGTTTAATGGGGGGGAGTACTGAAGCTTTCTTT. This codes for CASSLMGGSTEAFF.

Worth noting for this clone: Other DNA sequences of this sample code for an identical CDR3. This chain joins TRBV30 and TRBJ2-7; perhaps TRBD2 as D (5 bases). The CDR3 extends over 11 amino acids. Trimming took 2 bases from V and 4 from J, leaving 6 bases between them. The germline V gene encodes CDR1 GTSNPN and CDR2 SVGIG (reference sequence). The CDR3 sequence is CAWSRGYEQYF. The CDR3 DNA sequence: TGTGCCTGGAGTAGAGGGTACGAGCAGTACTTC.